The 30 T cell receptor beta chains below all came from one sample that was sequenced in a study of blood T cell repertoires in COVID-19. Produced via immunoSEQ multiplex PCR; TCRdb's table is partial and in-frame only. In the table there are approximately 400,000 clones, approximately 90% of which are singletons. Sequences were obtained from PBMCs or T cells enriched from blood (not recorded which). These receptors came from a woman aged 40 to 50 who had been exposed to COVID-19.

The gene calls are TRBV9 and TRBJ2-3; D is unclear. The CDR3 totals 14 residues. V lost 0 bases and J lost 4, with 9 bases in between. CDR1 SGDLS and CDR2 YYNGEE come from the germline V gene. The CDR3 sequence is CASSVGFYSDTQYF. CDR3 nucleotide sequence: TGTGCCAGCAGCGTAGGCTTCTATTCAGATACGCAGTATTTT.

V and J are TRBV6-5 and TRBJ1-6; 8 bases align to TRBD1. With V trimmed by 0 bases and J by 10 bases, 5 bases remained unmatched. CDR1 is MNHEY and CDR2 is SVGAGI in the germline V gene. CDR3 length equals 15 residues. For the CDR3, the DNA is TGTGCCAGCAGTTACTCGTGGCAGGGGGCATCACCCCTCCACTTT. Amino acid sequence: CASSYSWQGASPLHF.

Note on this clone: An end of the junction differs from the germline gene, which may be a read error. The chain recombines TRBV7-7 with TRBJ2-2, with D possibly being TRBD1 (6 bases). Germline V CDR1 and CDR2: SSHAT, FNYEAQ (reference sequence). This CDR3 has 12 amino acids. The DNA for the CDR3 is TGTGCTAGCAGCAAAGGGGGCGGGGAGCTGTTTTTT. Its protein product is CASSKGGGELFF.

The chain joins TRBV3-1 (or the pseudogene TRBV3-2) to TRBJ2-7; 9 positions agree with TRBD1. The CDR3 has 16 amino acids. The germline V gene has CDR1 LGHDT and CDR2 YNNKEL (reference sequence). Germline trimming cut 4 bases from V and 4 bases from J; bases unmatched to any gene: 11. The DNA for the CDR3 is TGTGCCAGCAGCCCCTCTTCCGGGACAGGGACATACGAGCAGTACTTC. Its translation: CASSPSSGTGTYEQYF.

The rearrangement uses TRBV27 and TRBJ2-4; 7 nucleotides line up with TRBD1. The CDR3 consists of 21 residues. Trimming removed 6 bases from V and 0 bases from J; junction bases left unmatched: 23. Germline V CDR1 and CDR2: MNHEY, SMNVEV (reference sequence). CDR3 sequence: CASSPDRALSPLRLAKNIQYF. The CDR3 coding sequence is TGTGCCAGCAGCCCTGACAGGGCCCTATCCCCCCTACGTCTAGCCAAAAACATTCAGTACTTC.

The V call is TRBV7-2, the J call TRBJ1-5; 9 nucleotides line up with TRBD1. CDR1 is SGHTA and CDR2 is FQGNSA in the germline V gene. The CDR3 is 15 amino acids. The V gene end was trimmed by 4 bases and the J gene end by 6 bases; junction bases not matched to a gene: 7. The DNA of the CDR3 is TGTGCCAGCAGCTCGGGACAGGGCTTAAGTCAGCCCCAGCATTTT. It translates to CASSSGQGLSQPQHF.

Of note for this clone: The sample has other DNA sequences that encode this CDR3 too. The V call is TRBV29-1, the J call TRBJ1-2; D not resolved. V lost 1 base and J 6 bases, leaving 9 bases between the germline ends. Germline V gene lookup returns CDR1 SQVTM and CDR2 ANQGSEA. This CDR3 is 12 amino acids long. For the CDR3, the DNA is TGCAGCGTTGAAGCAGGATGGGATGGCTACACCTTC. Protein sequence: CSVEAGWDGYTF.

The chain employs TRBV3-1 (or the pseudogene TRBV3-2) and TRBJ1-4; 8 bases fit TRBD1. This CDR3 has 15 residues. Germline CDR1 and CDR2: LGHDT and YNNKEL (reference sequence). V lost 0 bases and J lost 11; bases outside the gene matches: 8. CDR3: CASSQDGQGPKKLFF. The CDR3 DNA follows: TGTGCCAGCAGCCAAGACGGACAGGGCCCTAAGAAACTGTTTTTT.

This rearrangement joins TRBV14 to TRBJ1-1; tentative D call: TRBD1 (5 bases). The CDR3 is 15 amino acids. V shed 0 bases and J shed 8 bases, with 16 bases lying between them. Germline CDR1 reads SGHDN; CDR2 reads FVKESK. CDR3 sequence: CASSQDRVGRGEAFF. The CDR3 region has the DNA TGTGCCAGCAGCCAAGATCGGGTAGGGAGGGGAGAAGCTTTCTTT.

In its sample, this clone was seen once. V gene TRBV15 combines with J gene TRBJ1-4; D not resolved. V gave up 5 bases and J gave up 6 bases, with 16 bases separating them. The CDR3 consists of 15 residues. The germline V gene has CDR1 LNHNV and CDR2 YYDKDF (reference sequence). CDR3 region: CATSPHPTGDEKLFF. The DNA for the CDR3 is TGTGCCACCAGCCCCCATCCCACGGGAGATGAAAAACTGTTTTTT.

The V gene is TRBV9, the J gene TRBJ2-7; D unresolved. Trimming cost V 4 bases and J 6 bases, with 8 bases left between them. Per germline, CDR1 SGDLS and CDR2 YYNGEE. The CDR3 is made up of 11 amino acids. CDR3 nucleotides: TGTGCCAGCAGCCCGCGCTGCGAGCAGTACTTC. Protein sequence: CASSPRCEQYF.

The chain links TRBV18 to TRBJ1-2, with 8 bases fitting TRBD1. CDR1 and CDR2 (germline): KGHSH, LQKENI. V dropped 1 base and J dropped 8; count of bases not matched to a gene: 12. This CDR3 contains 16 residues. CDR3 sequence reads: CASSPLPGQGSTGYTF. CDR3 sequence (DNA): TGTGCCAGCTCACCACTGCCCGGACAGGGTTCGACGGGCTACACCTTC.

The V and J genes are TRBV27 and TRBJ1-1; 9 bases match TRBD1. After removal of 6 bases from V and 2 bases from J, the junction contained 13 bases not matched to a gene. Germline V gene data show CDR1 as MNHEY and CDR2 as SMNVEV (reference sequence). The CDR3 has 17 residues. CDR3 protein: CASSFLSTGGKNTEAFF. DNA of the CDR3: TGTGCCAGCAGCTTCTTATCGACAGGGGGGAAAAACACTGAAGCTTTCTTT.

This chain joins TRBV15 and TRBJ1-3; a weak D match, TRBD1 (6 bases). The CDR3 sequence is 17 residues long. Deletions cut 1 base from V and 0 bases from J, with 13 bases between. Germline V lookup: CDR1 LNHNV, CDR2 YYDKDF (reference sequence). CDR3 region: CATSRGRQASSGNTIYF. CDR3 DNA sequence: TGTGCCACCAGCAGAGGCCGACAGGCCAGCTCTGGAAACACCATATATTTT.

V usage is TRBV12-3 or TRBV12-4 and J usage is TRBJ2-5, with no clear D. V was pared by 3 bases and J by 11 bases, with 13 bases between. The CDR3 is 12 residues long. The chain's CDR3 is CASSLSSRLQYF. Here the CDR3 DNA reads TGTGCCAGCAGTTTGTCGTCCCGACTTCAGTACTTC.

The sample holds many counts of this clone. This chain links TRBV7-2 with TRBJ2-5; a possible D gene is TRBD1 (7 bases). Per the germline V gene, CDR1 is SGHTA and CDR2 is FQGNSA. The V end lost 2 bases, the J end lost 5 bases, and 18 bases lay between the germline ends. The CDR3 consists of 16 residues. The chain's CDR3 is CASSLLGGGGRETQYF. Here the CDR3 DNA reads TGTGCCAGCAGCTTATTAGGAGGGGGCGGAAGGGAGACCCAGTACTTC.

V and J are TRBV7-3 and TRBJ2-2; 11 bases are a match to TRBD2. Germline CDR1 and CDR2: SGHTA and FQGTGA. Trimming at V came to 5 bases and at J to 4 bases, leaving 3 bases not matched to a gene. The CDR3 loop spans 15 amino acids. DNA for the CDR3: TGTGCCAGCAGCCGGACTAGCGGGTTCACCGGGGAGCTGTTTTTT. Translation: CASSRTSGFTGELFF.

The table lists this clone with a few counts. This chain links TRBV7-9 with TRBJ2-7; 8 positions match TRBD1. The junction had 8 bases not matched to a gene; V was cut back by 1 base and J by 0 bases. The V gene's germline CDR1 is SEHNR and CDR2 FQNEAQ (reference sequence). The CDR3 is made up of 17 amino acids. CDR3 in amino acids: CASSLVPRDRSSYEQYF. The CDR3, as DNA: TGTGCCAGCAGCTTAGTCCCCCGGGACAGGAGCTCCTACGAGCAGTACTTC.

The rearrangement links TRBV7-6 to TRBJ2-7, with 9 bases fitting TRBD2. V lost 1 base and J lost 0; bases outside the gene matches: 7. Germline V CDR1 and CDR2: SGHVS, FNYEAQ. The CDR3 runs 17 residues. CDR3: CASSLEFRTSDSYEQYF. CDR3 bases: TGTGCCAGCAGCTTAGAATTTAGGACTAGCGACTCCTACGAGCAGTACTTC.

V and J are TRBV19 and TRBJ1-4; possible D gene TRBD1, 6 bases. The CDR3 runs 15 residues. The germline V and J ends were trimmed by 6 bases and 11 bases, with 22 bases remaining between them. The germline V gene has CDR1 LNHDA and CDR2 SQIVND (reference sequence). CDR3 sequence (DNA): TGTGCCAGTAGCAATTGGGGGCAGGCGGAGATGAAACTGTTTTTT. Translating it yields CASSNWGQAEMKLFF. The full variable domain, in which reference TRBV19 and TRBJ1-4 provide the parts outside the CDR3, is DGGITQSPKYLFRKEGQNVTLSCEQNLNHDAMYWYRQDPGQGLRLIYYSQIVNDFQKGDIAEGYSVSREKKESFPLTVTSAQKNPTAFYLCASSNWGQAEMKLFFGSGTQLSVL.

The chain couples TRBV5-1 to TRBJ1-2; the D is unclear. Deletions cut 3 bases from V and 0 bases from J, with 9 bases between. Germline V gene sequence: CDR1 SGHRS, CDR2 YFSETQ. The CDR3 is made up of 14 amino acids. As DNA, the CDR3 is TGCGCCAGCAGCTCTACCAGGCCTAACTATGGCTACACCTTC. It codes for CASSSTRPNYGYTF.

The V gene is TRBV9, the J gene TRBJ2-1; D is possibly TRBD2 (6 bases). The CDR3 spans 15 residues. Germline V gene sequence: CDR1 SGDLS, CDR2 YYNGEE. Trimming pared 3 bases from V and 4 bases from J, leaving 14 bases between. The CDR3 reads CASSAWGEPYNEQFF. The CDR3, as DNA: TGTGCCAGCAGCGCCTGGGGGGAACCTTACAATGAGCAGTTCTTC.

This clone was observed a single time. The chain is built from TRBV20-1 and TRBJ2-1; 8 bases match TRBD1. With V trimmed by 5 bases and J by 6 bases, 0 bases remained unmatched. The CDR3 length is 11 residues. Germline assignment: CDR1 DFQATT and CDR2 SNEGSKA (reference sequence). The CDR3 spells CSADRGNEQFF. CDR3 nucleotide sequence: TGCAGTGCTGACAGGGGCAATGAGCAGTTCTTC.

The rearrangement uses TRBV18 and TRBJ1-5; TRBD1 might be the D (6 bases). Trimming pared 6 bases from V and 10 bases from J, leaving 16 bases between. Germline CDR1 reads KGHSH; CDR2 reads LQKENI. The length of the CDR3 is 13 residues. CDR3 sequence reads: CASSRQAVGPQHF. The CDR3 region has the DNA TGTGCCAGCTCTCGACAGGCGGTGGGTCCCCAGCATTTT. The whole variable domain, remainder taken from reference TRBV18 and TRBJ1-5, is NAGVMQNPRHLVRRRGQEARLRCSPMKGHSHVYWYRQLPEEGLKFMVYLQKENIIDESGMPKERFSAEFPKEGPSILRIQQVVRGDSAAYFCASSRQAVGPQHFGDGTRLSIL.

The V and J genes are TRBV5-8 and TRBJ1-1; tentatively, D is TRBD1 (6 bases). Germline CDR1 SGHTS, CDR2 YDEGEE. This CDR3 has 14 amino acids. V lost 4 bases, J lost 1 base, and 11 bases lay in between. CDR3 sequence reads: CASSPGVWNTEAFF. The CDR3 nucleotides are TGTGCCAGCAGCCCAGGGGTTTGGAACACTGAAGCTTTCTTT. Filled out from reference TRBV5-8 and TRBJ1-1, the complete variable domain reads EAGVTQSPTHLIKTRGQQATLRCSPISGHTSVYWYQQALGLGLQFLLWYDEGEERNRGNFPPRFSGRQFPNYSSELNVNALELEDSALYLCASSPGVWNTEAFFGQGTRLTVV.

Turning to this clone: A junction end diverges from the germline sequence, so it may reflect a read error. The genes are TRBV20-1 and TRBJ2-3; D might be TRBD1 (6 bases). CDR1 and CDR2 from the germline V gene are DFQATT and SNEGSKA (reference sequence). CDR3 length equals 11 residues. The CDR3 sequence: CSARRPGVENF. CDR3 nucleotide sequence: TGCAGTGCTAGAAGGCCAGGGGTTGAGAATTTT.

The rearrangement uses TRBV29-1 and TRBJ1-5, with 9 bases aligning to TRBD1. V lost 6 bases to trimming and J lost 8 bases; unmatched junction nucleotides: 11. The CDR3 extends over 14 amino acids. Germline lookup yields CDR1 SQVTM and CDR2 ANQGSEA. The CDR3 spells CSVGQGGGSEPQHF. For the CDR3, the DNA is TGCAGCGTGGGACAGGGTGGTGGGTCGGAGCCCCAGCATTTT.

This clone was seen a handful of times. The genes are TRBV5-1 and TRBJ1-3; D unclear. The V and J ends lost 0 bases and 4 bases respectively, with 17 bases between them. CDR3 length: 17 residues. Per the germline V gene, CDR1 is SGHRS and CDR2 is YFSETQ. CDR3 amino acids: CASSLGESAVFGNTIYF. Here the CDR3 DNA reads TGCGCCAGCAGCTTGGGTGAAAGCGCCGTCTTCGGAAACACCATATATTTT.

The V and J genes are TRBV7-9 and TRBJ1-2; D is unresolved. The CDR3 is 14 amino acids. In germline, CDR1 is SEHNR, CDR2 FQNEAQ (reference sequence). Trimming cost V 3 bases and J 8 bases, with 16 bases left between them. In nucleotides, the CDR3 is TGTGCCAGCAGCTTGAAGGCCGGAGAGGGAGGCTACACCTTC. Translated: CASSLKAGEGGYTF.

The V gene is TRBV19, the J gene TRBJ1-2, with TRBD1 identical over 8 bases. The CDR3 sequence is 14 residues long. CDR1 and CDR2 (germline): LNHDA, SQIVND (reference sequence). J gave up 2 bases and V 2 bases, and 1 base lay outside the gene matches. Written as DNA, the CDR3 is TGTGCCAGTAGTATAAGACAGGGGAACTATGGCTACACCTTC. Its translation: CASSIRQGNYGYTF.